A single sample gave rise to the 5 T cell receptor beta chains below, sequenced in a study of CD8+CD57+ T cells in acquired aplastic anemia. TCR beta VDJ and CDR3 profiling used genomic DNA as template. TCRdb re-called the reads with MiXCR, one entry per CDR3 protein. The sample has approximately 260,000 distinct CDR3 sequences; approximately 79% are singletons. Those patients picked for sequencing had displayed CD8+CD57+ cell expansion on flow cytometry. Sequencing input: sorted CD4+, CD8+, or CD8+CD57+ T cells (not recorded which) from PBMCs. The receptor source for this set is a human donor with aplastic anemia.

This clonotype showed up just a few times. Compared with germline, one end of the junction differs, possibly owing to a read error. The rearrangement links TRBV7-9 to TRBJ2-3; 9 bases align to TRBD2. CDR1 SEHNR and CDR2 FQNEAQ come from the germline V gene (reference sequence). The CDR3 is 13 residues long. The CDR3 region has the DNA TGTGCCAGCAGCTTTCAAAGCAGCGGGGGGAGCGATTTT. Amino acid sequence: CASSFQSSGGSDF.

This clonotype was observed at least ten times. The chain is built from TRBV20-1 and TRBJ2-3; D is undetermined. CDR1 DFQATT and CDR2 SNEGSKA come from the germline V gene (reference sequence). This CDR3 contains 13 residues. Between the trimmed V and J ends, which lost 3 bases and 3 bases, there was a span of 10 bases. CDR3 nucleotides: TGCAGTGCTAGGGCAAGTTTAACAGATACGCAGTATTTT. Its translation is CSARASLTDTQYF.

This clonotype has a handful of counts. This chain uses TRBV29-1 with TRBJ1-1; TRBD1 matches 9 bases. The V gene's germline CDR1 is SQVTM and CDR2 ANQGSEA. J gave up 2 bases and V 5 bases, and 3 bases lay outside the gene matches. There are 13 residues in the CDR3. The chain's CDR3 is CSVTTGGNTEAFF. The CDR3, as DNA: TGCAGCGTTACAACAGGGGGCAACACTGAAGCTTTCTTT.

Worth noting for this clonotype: Given the absence of the conserved phenylalanine or tryptophan at the CDR3 end, a read error is likely. Because the CDR3's place on the DNA is in doubt, the DNA is left out and the CDR3 is given as listed by TCRdb. The chain employs TRBV7-3 and TRBJ2-3; the listed D gene, TRBD1, was not tested against the DNA. Germline CDR1 SGHTA, CDR2 FQGTGA. The CDR3 length is 13 residues, termini included. The CDR3 region is CASSLTGGSHEQY.

Details on this clonotype: Since the CDR3 does not end with the conserved phenylalanine or tryptophan, this likely comes from a read error. Because the CDR3's place on the DNA is in doubt, the DNA is left out and the CDR3 is given as listed by TCRdb. V and J are TRBV7-2 and TRBJ1-1; the D call of TRBD1 is as the table states it, not checked on the DNA. Per the germline V gene, CDR1 is SGHTA and CDR2 is FQGNSA. Counting both end residues, the CDR3 totals 15 amino acids. The CDR3 here is CASSLAGTGNTEDFS.